This TCR beta chain was captured in a study of blood T cell repertoires in COVID-19 (dated by TCRdb to 2018 to 2020). Context from the whole study: Samples from collaborators originated in the United States, Italy and Spain and spanned both the acute and convalescent phases of COVID-19. Subjects who had been exposed to COVID-19, were actively infected with it, or had recovered from it provided the deeply sampled blood TCRbeta repertoires that made up the dataset. The samples were drawn from two sources: the first 160 participants of the ongoing ImmuneRACE study, and some 1,300 subjects contributed by 6 global collaborators. The prospective study material was composed of cDNA or gDNA derived from T cells, B-cell-depleted T cells, or PBMCs. A freely available public database, intended as a resource for researchers studying the immune response to SARS-CoV-2, is where the repertoires were released. Nearly every sample came with metadata listing a de-identified subject ID, COVID-19 status, age in years and sex. Where available, HLA class I and class II types were taken from metadata supplied by the sample provider and were not determined by assay-based typing.

Broader findings and caveats from the paper: The quantity of clinical and demographic metadata differed by source and by participant and was supplied without curation.

TCRbeta CDR3 regions were amplified from genomic DNA by means of the immunoSEQ Assay, a bias-controlled multiplex PCR. The study's processing was this. Within the assay, amplification of reference gene primers was used to estimate how many nucleated cells each sample contained. Sequence reads were collapsed and filtered to measure the absolute abundance of every unique TCRbeta CDR3 rearrangement. For each sample, productive Simpson clonality was calculated as the square root of Simpson's diversity index over productive rearrangements. Entries here come from immuneACCESS through TCRdb and include only in-frame sequences with V and J called. Some clones fail to appear in such tables; in the studies checked, an unresolved V gene covers under half of the shortfall, and the cause of the remainder is unknown. V, J and clone size reflect that table, while D and trimming were determined from the DNA. The sample has over 200,000 clones on record, roughly 84% of them singletons. The ten biggest clones cover approximately 6.5% of the sample.

At the junction V is shortened by 3 bases and J by 5 bases; bases outside the gene matches: 9. The germline V gene gives CDR1 as SGDLS and CDR2 as YYNGEE. The CDR3 runs 16 amino acids, cysteine and phenylalanine included. The only DNA kept is the CDR3, 48 bases in frame from the first base. Participants in the prospective study were enrolled through a virtual design, were aged roughly 18 to 100 years, and lived in about 25 United States geographic areas. In the prospective study, cohorts were assigned on the basis of participant-reported clinical history obtained from a screening survey and a study questionnaire. ImmuneRACE Cohort 3 recovered participants were defined by two consecutive negative NP/OP PCR tests, healthcare professional clearance, or symptom resolution. In the prospective study, whole blood, serum and a nasopharyngeal or oropharyngeal swab were collected from each participant by mobile phlebotomists. Participants in the prospective study had the option to provide additional blood draws and questionnaires over a roughly two-month period. Prospective study blood samples were shipped either frozen or at room temperature before DNA extraction.

Turning to this clone: Its target antigen remains unknown. Per-base qualities were not stored, and no clone one base away is much larger.

Sequencing was done on a sample of PBMCs or T cells enriched from blood (not recorded which). The V gene is TRBV9 and the J gene is TRBJ2-1, and TRBD2 matches 9 of the central bases. The receptor's source is a woman in her thirties or forties who had recovered from COVID-19. The CDR3 sequence is CASSEELGTSNNEQFF. The nucleotide sequence reads as follows: TGTGCCAGCAGCGAGGAGTTGGGGACTAGCAACAATGAGCAGTTCTTC.